A selection of T cell receptor beta chains follows, all from one sample in a study of human T cells and chemical hapten exposure. MiXCR, applied by TCRdb to the RACE reads, yields one record per CDR3 protein. The sample lists around 380,000 distinct CDR3 sequences, 4.5% to 5.5% occurring once. This specimen was whole blood, taken in connection with sensitization to the hapten diphenylcyclopropenone (DPC). Source of these receptors: a woman aged 18-29 years with alopecia areata. Some clones in this sample may be carry-over from other donors' samples. The CDR3 runs from the conserved cysteine through the conserved F or W. A D gene is named only where the DNA matches it firmly. The size field is filled for only some rows; it gives once, few, many or a size class.

few,.,TRBV5-5,TRBJ1-1,CASSWAVNTEAFF,TGTGCCAGCAGCTGGGCAGTGAACACTGAAGCTTTCTTT
few,TRBD2,TRBV5-6,TRBJ2-7,CASSLALAGGREQYF,TGTGCCAGCAGCTTGGCCTTGGCGGGGGGAAGAGAGCAGTACTTC
many,TRBD2,TRBV12-3/TRBV12-4,TRBJ2-3,CASSLFAGGTDTQYF,TGTGCCAGCAGTTTATTTGCGGGGGGCACAGATACGCAGTATTTT
few,.,TRBV18,TRBJ1-5,CASSPSDFNQPQHF,TGTGCCAGCTCACCGTCGGACTTTAATCAGCCCCAGCATTTT
many,TRBD1,TRBV5-1,TRBJ1-4,CASSLEGALQEKLFF,TGCGCCAGCAGCTTGGAGGGGGCATTACAGGAAAAACTGTTTTTT
many,.,TRBV5-1,TRBJ2-6,CASSWGRGLTVAGANVLTF,TGCGCCAGCAGCTGGGGACGAGGCCTTACAGTCGCTGGGGCCAACGTCCTGACTTTC
few,TRBD1,TRBV5-1,TRBJ2-3,CASSLAYTGGGEDTQYF,TGCGCCAGCAGCTTGGCGTACACAGGGGGCGGGGAGGATACGCAGTATTTT
many,TRBD1,TRBV6-2/TRBV6-3,TRBJ2-7,CASNGQGASDEQYF,TGTGCCAGCAATGGACAGGGCGCGTCGGACGAGCAGTACTTC
.,.,TRBV24-1,TRBJ2-2,CATSDQRDTGELFF,TGTGCCACCAGTGATCAAAGGGACACCGGGGAGCTGTTTTTT
many,TRBD1,TRBV29-1,TRBJ2-5,CSVEPRRQGKETQYF,TGCAGCGTTGAACCCCGGAGACAGGGGAAAGAGACCCAGTACTTC
many,TRBD1,TRBV12-3/TRBV12-4,TRBJ2-7,CASSTDRAEQYF,TGTGCCAGCAGTACCGACAGGGCCGAGCAGTACTTC
many,.,TRBV5-1,TRBJ1-1,CASSIENTEAFF,TGCGCCAGCAGCATAGAGAACACTGAAGCTTTCTTT
many,TRBD2,TRBV5-1,TRBJ2-5,CASSLLAGTQETQYF,TGCGCCAGCAGCTTGCTAGCGGGGACCCAAGAGACCCAGTACTTC
many,TRBD1,TRBV18,TRBJ1-5,CASSPTTGGDQPQHF,TGTGCCAGCTCACCAACCACAGGGGGTGATCAGCCCCAGCATTTT
once,TRBD2,TRBV5-5,TRBJ2-2,CASSSGLAGLNTGELFF,TGTGCCAGCAGCTCGGGACTAGCGGGGTTAAACACCGGGGAGCTGTTTTTT
.,TRBD2,TRBV6-2/TRBV6-3,TRBJ2-2,CASTAHNGLAGGLNTGELFF,TGTGCCAGCACCGCGCACAACGGACTAGCGGGGGGACTGAACACCGGGGAGCTGTTTTTT
few,.,TRBV4-2,TRBJ1-6,CASSQDQGQINSPLHF,TGTGCCAGCAGCCAAGATCAGGGGCAGATTAATTCACCCCTCCACTTT
.,TRBD1,TRBV6-1,TRBJ2-2,CASSILRGTGELFF,TGTGCCAGCAGTATCCTCAGGGGGACCGGGGAGCTGTTTTTT
medium-sized,.,TRBV4-3,TRBJ2-1,CASSQDSGSSYNEQFF,TGCGCCAGCAGCCAAGATTCCGGGAGCTCCTACAATGAGCAGTTCTTC
few,.,TRBV9,TRBJ2-2,CASSALGGTGELFF,TGTGCCAGCAGCGCCCTGGGAGGCACCGGGGAGCTGTTTTTT
few,.,TRBV5-6,TRBJ2-2,CASSLWTGELFF,TGTGCCAGCAGCTTGTGGACCGGGGAGCTGTTTTTT
many,.,TRBV20-1,TRBJ2-3,CSAHAAGPDTQYF,TGCAGTGCCCATGCCGCAGGGCCAGATACGCAGTATTTT
few,.,TRBV20-1,TRBJ1-2,CSARVRQGRANYGYTF,TGCAGTGCTAGAGTTAGGCAGGGTAGGGCTAACTATGGCTACACCTTC
few,.,TRBV4-2,TRBJ1-2,CASSQDWLAGDGYTF,TGTGCCAGCAGCCAAGATTGGTTGGCAGGCGATGGCTACACCTTC
many,.,TRBV7-2,TRBJ2-3,CASSFRRTTSTDTQYF,TGTGCCAGCAGCTTCAGACGGACCACTAGCACAGATACGCAGTATTTT
.,TRBD1,TRBV12-3/TRBV12-4,TRBJ2-7,CASRRRQGGYEQYF,TGTGCCAGCAGGCGACGACAGGGGGGGTACGAGCAGTACTTC
few,.,TRBV6-1,TRBJ1-1,CASSGQSTEAFF,TGTGCCAGCAGCGGACAGTCCACTGAAGCTTTCTTT
many,.,TRBV5-1,TRBJ2-7,CASSLGQGYDEQYF,TGCGCCAGCAGCTTGGGGCAGGGGTATGACGAGCAGTACTTC
few,.,TRBV21-1,TRBJ2-3,CASSKAGLCTDTQYF,TGTGCCAGCAGCAAGGCGGGACTATGCACAGATACGCAGTATTTT
few,.,TRBV10-3,TRBJ2-7,CAIRGTRDSYEQYF,TGTGCCATCCGCGGGACGAGGGATTCCTACGAGCAGTACTTC
few,.,TRBV5-1,TRBJ2-3,CASSWEADTQYF,TGCGCCAGCAGCTGGGAGGCAGATACGCAGTATTTT
few,TRBD1,TRBV4-2,TRBJ2-7,CASSQEITGAQIEQYF,TGTGCCAGCAGCCAGGAGATTACAGGGGCGCAAATCGAGCAGTACTTC
few,TRBD1,TRBV6-5,TRBJ2-2,CASSDRGPDGELFF,TGTGCCAGCAGTGACAGGGGACCGGACGGGGAGCTGTTTTTT